The text below deals with one T cell receptor (beta chain). These data come from a study of blood T cell repertoires in COVID-19. Background on the study: Whether acute or convalescent, the COVID-19 samples came from the United States, Italy and Spain. The cDNA or gDNA used as material had been derived from T cells, B-cell-depleted T cells, or PBMCs.

The protocol was immunoSEQ multiplex PCR, while the TCRdb copy is restricted to in-frame clones and leaves out a portion. The profile shows 25,000 to 40,000 clones, approximately 85% of them singletons. V was clipped by 8 bases and J by 2 bases; unmatched bases: 17. The CDR3 covers 18 residues. Germline CDR1 SNHLY, CDR2 FYNNEI. The sequence derives from a woman in her sixties with active COVID-19. The specimen was peripheral blood. The chain uses TRBV2 and TRBJ2-3, with 9 bases identical to TRBD2. CDR3 loop: CASRRRLAGAINTDTQYF. In DNA form, the CDR3 reads TGTGCCAGCCGCCGGAGATTAGCGGGGGCAATTAACACAGATACGCAGTATTTT.